This TCR beta chain was sequenced during a study of neurological immune-mediated disorders. General study findings and limits: The absence of shared CDR3 amino acid sequences among expanded clones across subjects suggests private repertoires in all groups. Levels of TCR clonal expansion peaked in HTLV-1-associated myelopathy and reached their lowest in multiple sclerosis, under those of healthy controls.

5'RACE employing 10-nucleotide random UMIs yielded the cDNA. TCRdb re-called the 5' RACE reads through MiXCR, storing one row per CDR3 protein. The data show about 60,000 distinct CDR3 sequences, about 10% seen once. Noted time point: longitudinal time-point 1 (baseline). The unsorted libraries were prepared from 2 million PBMCs (stored at -80 C). This CDR3 contains 14 residues. Trimming stripped 7 bases from V and 0 bases from J, with 11 bases between. Germline CDR1 and CDR2: SGHRS and YFSETQ. In its sample, this clonotype was seen many times. Antigen unknown. The rearrangement links TRBV5-1 to TRBJ1-3; no definite D call. Sequenced sample: PBMCs. This sequence originates from a male donor with HTLV-1-associated myelopathy (HAM/TSP). The CDR3 DNA is TGCGCCAGCTGTTGTTCGGGCTCTGGAAACACCATATATTTT. Amino acid sequence: CASCCSGSGNTIYF.